The present T cell receptor beta chain was sequenced within a study of T cells in localized non-small cell lung cancer. Whole-study results and caveats: In adjacent lung, a median around 50 of the top 100 tumor clones were found.

Libraries were prepared by immunoSEQ multiplex PCR; TCRdb keeps only in-frame clonotypes and omits some of them. The sample has around 64,000 clones, roughly nine tenths seen once. Germline values: CDR1 WSHSY, CDR2 SAAADI. The V end lost 6 bases, the J end lost 2 bases, and 11 bases lay between the germline ends. The CDR3 is 13 amino acids. Turning to this clone: Its specificity is unknown.

The rearrangement uses TRBV10-2 and TRBJ2-7; D may correspond to TRBD1 or TRBD2 (5 bases each). The sequencing used peripheral blood, collected before any cancer treatment. The TCR sequence derives from a man aged 40 to 70 with stage I lung adenocarcinoma. The CDR3, as DNA: TGCGCCAGCAGGGGGACGGAGACCTACGAGCAGTACTTC. This encodes CASRGTETYEQYF.